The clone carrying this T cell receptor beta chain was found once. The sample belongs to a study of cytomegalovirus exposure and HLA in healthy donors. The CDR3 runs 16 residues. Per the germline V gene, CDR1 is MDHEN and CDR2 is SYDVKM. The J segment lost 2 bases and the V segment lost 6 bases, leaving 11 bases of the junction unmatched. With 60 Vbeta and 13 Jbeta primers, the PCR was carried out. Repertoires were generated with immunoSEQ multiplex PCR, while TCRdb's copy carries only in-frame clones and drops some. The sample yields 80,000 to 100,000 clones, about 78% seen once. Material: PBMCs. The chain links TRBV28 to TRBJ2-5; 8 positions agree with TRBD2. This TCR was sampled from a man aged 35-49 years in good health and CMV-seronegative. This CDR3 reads CASRMPAGGTQETQYF. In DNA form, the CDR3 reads TGTGCCAGCAGAATGCCGGCGGGGGGAACACAAGAGACCCAGTACTTC.